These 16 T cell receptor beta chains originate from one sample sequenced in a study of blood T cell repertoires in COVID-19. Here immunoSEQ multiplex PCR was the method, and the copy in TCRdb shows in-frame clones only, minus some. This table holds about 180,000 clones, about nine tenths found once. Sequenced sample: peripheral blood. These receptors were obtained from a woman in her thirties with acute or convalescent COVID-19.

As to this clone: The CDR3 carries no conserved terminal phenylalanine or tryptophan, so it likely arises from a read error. Here the CDR3 reads CASSRTLNQPQHL. The CDR3 DNA is TGTGCCAGCAGTAGGACACTAAATCAGCCCCAGCATCTT. The V and J genes are TRBV6-2 or TRBV6-3 and TRBJ1-5; a weak D match, TRBD1 (5 bases). The CDR3 loop spans 13 amino acids. V was pared by 5 bases and J by 4 bases, with 9 bases between. Germline V CDR1 and CDR2: MNHEY, SVGEGT.

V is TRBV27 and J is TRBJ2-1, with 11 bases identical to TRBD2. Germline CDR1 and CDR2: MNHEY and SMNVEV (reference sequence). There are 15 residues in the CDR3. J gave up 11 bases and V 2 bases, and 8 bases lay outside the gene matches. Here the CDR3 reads CASSLQPSGRFKQFF. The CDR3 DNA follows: TGTGCCAGCAGTTTACAGCCTAGCGGGAGGTTTAAGCAGTTCTTC.

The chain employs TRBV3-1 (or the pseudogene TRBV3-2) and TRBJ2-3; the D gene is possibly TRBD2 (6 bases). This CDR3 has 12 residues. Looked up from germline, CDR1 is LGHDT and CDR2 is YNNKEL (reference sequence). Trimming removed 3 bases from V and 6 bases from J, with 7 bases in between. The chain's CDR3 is CASSHRGDTQYF. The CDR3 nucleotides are TGTGCCAGCAGCCACCGGGGGGATACGCAGTATTTT.

The CDR3 DNA follows: TGTGCCATCGATTCGGTAGCCAATCAGCCCCAGCATTTT. Its translation: CAIDSVANQPQHF. This chain joins TRBV6-5 and TRBJ1-5; D not certain. The CDR3 spans 13 residues. V was clipped by 10 bases and J by 3 bases, with 13 bases between them. The germline V gene has CDR1 MNHEY and CDR2 SVGAGI.

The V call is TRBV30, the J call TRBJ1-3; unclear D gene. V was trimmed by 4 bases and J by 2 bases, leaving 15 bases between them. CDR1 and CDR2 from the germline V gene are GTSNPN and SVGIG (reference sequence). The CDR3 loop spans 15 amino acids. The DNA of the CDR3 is TGTGCCTGGACGAGGGTTGGGGTCGCTGGAAACACCATATATTTT. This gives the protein CAWTRVGVAGNTIYF.

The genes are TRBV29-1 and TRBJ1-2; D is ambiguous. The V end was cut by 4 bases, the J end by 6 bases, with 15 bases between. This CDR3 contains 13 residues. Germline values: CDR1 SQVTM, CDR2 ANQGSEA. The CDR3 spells CSVAAGRFDGYTF. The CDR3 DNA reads TGCAGCGTTGCAGCAGGTCGTTTTGATGGCTACACCTTC.

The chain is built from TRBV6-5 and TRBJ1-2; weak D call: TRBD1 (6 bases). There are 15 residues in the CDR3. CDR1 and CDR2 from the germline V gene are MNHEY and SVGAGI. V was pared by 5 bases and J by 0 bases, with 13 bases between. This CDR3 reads CASSRDIIANYGYTF. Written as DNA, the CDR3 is TGTGCCAGCAGTCGGGACATTATCGCTAACTATGGCTACACCTTC.

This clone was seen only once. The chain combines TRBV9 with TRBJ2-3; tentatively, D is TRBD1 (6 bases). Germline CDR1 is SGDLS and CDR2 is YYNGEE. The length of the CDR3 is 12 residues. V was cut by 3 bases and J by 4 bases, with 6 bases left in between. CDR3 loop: CASSEGADTQYF. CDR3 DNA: TGTGCCAGCAGCGAGGGGGCAGATACGCAGTATTTT. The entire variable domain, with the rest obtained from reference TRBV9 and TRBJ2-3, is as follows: DSGVTQTPKHLITATGQRVTLRCSPRSGDLSVYWYQQSLDQGLQFLIQYYNGEERAKGNILERFSAQQFPDLHSELNLSSLELGDSALYFCASSEGADTQYFGPGTRLTVL.

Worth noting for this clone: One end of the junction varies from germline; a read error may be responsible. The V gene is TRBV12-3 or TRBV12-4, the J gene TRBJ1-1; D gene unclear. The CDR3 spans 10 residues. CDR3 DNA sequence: TGTGCCAGCAGTTTAGTCTCCCTCTCCTTT. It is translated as CASSLVSLSF.

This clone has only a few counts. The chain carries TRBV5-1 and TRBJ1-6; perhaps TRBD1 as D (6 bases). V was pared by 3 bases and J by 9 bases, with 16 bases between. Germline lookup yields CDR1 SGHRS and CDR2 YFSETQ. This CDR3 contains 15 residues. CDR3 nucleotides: TGCGCCAGCAGCTCCTCACAGGGCGGCGGTTCACCCCTCCACTTT. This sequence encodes CASSSSQGGGSPLHF.

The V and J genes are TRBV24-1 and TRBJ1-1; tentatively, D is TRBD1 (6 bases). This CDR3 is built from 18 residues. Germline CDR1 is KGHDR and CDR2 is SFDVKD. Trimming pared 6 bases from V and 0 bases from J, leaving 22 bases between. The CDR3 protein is CATSPEDIGQPVNTEAFF. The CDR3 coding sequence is TGTGCCACCAGTCCCGAAGATATAGGACAGCCTGTGAACACTGAAGCTTTCTTT.

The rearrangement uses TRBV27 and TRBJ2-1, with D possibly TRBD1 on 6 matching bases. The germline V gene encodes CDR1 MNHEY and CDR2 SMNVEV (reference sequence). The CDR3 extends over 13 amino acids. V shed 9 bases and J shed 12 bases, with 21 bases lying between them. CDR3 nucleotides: TGTGCCAGTTCCCCGGGACAACCCGTAGGGCAGTTCTTC. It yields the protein CASSPGQPVGQFF.

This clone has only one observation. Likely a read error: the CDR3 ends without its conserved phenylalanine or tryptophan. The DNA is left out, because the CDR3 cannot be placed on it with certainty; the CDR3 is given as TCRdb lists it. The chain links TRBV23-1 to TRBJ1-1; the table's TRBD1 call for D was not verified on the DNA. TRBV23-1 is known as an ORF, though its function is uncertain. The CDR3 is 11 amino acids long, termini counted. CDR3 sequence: CASKPRPLGTN.

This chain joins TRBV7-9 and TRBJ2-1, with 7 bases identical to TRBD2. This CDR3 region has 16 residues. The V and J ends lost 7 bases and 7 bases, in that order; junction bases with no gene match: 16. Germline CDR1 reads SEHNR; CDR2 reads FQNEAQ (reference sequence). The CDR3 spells CASISFPGLMTNEQFF. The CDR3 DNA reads TGTGCCAGCATCTCATTCCCGGGACTAATGACGAATGAGCAGTTCTTC.

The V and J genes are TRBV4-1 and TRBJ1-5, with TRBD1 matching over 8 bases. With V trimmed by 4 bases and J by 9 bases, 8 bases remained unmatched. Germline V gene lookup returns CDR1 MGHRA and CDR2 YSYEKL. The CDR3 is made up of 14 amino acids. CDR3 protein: CASSPGTGRWPQHF. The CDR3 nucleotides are TGCGCCAGCAGCCCGGGGACAGGACGGTGGCCCCAGCATTTT.

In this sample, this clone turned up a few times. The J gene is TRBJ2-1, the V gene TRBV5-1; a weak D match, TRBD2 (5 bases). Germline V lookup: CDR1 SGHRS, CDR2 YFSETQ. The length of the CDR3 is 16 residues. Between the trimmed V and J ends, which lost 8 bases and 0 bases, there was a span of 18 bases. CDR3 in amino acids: CASTPIAWGSYNEQFF. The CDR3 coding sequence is TGCGCCAGTACACCAATAGCGTGGGGCTCCTACAATGAGCAGTTCTTC.